These 3 T cell receptor beta chains were all obtained from the same sample, sequenced in a study of metastatic and nonmetastatic thyroid tumors. TCRdb re-called the PCR reads with MiXCR. The sample has 43,000 or so clones; 15% to 20% are singletons. Ahead of thyroid surgery, no patient had received treatment of any kind. Material: blood. These receptors were obtained from a female donor with papillary thyroid cancer or a benign thyroid nodule (not recorded which). Some clones in this sample may be carry-over from other donors' samples.

This clone was counted many times. The chain links TRBV6-1 to TRBJ2-5; D gene unclear. The CDR3 spans 13 residues. With 5 bases removed from V and 0 bases from J, the gap between germline ends came to 7 bases. CDR1 is MNHNS and CDR2 is SASEGT in the germline V gene. Written as DNA, the CDR3 is TGTGCCAGCAGTCCCTTCTACCAAGAGACCCAGTACTTC. Encoded protein: CASSPFYQETQYF.

This clone was seen repeatedly, ten times or more. The chain employs TRBV9 and TRBJ1-6; 12 bases map to TRBD1. Germline V gene sequence: CDR1 SGDLS, CDR2 YYNGEE. This CDR3 is 18 amino acids long. The ends lost 6 bases at V and 7 bases at J; junction bases unmatched: 14. The CDR3, as DNA: TGTGCCAGCACCGCCGGGACAGGGGGCGCGTTGGACAATTCACCCCTCCACTTT. Encoded protein: CASTAGTGGALDNSPLHF.

The V and J genes are TRBV7-6 and TRBJ1-1; D ambiguous. This CDR3 region has 12 residues. CDR1 is SGHVS, CDR2 FNYEAQ, per germline. With 2 bases removed from V and 9 bases from J, the gap between germline ends came to 10 bases. CDR3 bases: TGTGCCAGCAGCTTAAGTGGGCAAAAAGCTTTCTTT. Its protein product is CASSLSGQKAFF.